The 10 T cell receptor beta chains presented below share a single source sample, sequenced in a study of blood T cell repertoires in COVID-19. Only in-frame clones appear in the TCRdb table, and some are missing; sequencing was by immunoSEQ multiplex PCR. The table records over 35,000 clones, 90% to 95% of them present only once. The sequenced sample was peripheral blood. The receptors originated from a woman aged 25 to 39 in a cohort sampled during active COVID-19.

V is TRBV6-5 and J is TRBJ2-1; 13 nucleotides align to TRBD2. This CDR3 is built from 15 residues. The V gene's germline CDR1 is MNHEY and CDR2 SVGAGI. V lost 0 bases, J lost 7 bases, and 0 bases stayed unmatched. As DNA, the CDR3 is TGTGCCAGCAGTTACTCGGGACTAGCGGGAAATGAGCAGTTCTTC. Protein sequence: CASSYSGLAGNEQFF.

The chain carries TRBV30 and TRBJ1-3; 8 bases are shared with TRBD1. Trimming cost V 0 bases and J 8 bases; bases outside gene matches: 6. The germline V gene encodes CDR1 GTSNPN and CDR2 SVGIG (reference sequence). The CDR3 is 14 amino acids. CDR3 protein: CAWSVSGGGYTIYF. As DNA, the CDR3 is TGTGCCTGGAGTGTCTCAGGGGGCGGGTACACCATATATTTT.

The rearrangement links TRBV7-3 to TRBJ2-1; 7 positions agree with TRBD2. The J segment lost 7 bases and the V segment lost 6 bases, leaving 12 bases of the junction unmatched. The CDR3 has 15 amino acids. Germline lookup yields CDR1 SGHTA and CDR2 FQGTGA. The CDR3 is CASSKGGGRVNEQFF. In DNA form, the CDR3 reads TGTGCCAGCAGTAAAGGTGGCGGGAGAGTAAATGAGCAGTTCTTC.

This chain joins TRBV9 and TRBJ1-2; no reliable D call. Germline loops: CDR1 SGDLS, CDR2 YYNGEE. V was cut by 6 bases and J by 8 bases, with 14 bases left in between. This CDR3 has 12 residues. CDR3 region: CASTLGGRGYTF. For the CDR3, the DNA is TGTGCCAGCACCCTAGGTGGGAGAGGCTACACCTTC.

V usage is TRBV9 and J usage is TRBJ2-5; tentatively, D is TRBD1 (6 bases). The CDR3 runs to 14 residues. Germline values: CDR1 SGDLS, CDR2 YYNGEE. V lost 3 bases to trimming and J lost 7 bases, with 16 bases between them. The CDR3 here is CASSGDRSEGTQYF. DNA of the CDR3: TGTGCCAGCAGCGGAGACAGGTCTGAAGGGACCCAGTACTTC.

The gene calls are TRBV6-5 and TRBJ2-7; 7 positions match TRBD2. The CDR3 is 15 residues long. Trimming at V came to 4 bases and at J to 4 bases, leaving 10 bases not matched to a gene. CDR1 and CDR2 from the germline V gene are MNHEY and SVGAGI. The chain's CDR3 is CASSLGGASRYEQYF. CDR3 DNA sequence: TGTGCCAGCAGTTTGGGAGGGGCTAGCCGTTACGAGCAGTACTTC.

This clone was counted between two and nine times. The CDR3 region has the DNA TGTGCCAGCAGTTACGGCCACGAGCAGTACTTC. Translated: CASSYGHEQYF. This chain joins TRBV6-5 and TRBJ2-7; D call uncertain. Trimming took 2 bases from V and 5 from J, leaving 4 bases between them. This CDR3 region has 11 residues. Germline CDR1 and CDR2: MNHEY and SVGAGI.

The V and J genes are TRBV21-1 and TRBJ2-3; the table's TRBD2 call for D was not verified on the DNA. TRBV21-1 is tagged as a pseudogene. The CDR3 contains 17 residues. CDR3 amino acids: CASSKLAGPRFADTQYF. The CDR3 region has the DNA TGTGCCAGCAGCAAACTAGCGGGACCCCGCTTTGCAGATACGCAGTATTTT.

The V call is TRBV28, the J call TRBJ1-2, with unresolved D. V was cut by 1 base and J by 1 base, with 7 bases left in between. This CDR3 comprises 14 residues. Per germline, CDR1 MDHEN and CDR2 SYDVKM. Here the CDR3 reads CASSLYRDNYGYTF. Written as DNA, the CDR3 is TGTGCCAGCAGTTTATACCGCGATAACTATGGCTACACCTTC.

This chain uses TRBV28 with TRBJ2-7, with TRBD2 identical over 8 bases. Per the germline V gene, CDR1 is MDHEN and CDR2 is SYDVKM. V was clipped by 5 bases and J by 4 bases; unmatched bases: 10. The CDR3 contains 15 residues. CDR3 DNA sequence: TGTGCCAGCAGTCCTCCGGGACTAGTTTCATACGAGCAGTACTTC. This gives the protein CASSPPGLVSYEQYF.